This T cell receptor beta chain was identified during a study of blood T cell repertoires in COVID-19. Across the whole study: Acute and convalescent COVID-19 specimens originated in the United States, Italy and Spain.

Participants' reported clinical history set cohort assignment. The assay was immunoSEQ multiplex PCR, and TCRdb's table has in-frame clones only and misses some. The sample consists of about 270,000 clones, around 89% of them appearing once. The CDR3 has 13 residues. CDR1 and CDR2 from the germline V gene are GTSNPN and SVGIG (reference sequence). V shed 5 bases, J shed 1 base, and the junction held 4 bases outside the gene matches. The sequencing sample was made of PBMCs or T cells enriched from blood (not recorded which). The source is a woman aged 25 to 39 with acute COVID-19. The V gene is TRBV30, the J gene TRBJ1-1; TRBD1 matches 7 bases. The CDR3: CAWQTGQNTEAFF. As DNA, the CDR3 is TGTGCCTGGCAGACAGGGCAGAACACTGAAGCTTTCTTT.